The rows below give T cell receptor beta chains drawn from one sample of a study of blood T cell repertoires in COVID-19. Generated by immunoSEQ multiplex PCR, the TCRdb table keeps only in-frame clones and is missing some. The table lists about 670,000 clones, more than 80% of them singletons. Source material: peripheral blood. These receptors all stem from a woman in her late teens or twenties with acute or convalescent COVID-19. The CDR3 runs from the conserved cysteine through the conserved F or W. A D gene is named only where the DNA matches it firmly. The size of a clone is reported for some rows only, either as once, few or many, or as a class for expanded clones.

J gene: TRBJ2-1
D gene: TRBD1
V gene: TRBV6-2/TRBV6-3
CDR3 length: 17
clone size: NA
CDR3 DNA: TGTGCCAGCAGTTACCAAGGGGGCGCCGGGTCCTACAATGAGCAGTTCTTC
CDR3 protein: CASSYQGGAGSYNEQFF

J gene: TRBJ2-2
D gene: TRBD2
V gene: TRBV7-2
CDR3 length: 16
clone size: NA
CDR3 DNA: TGTGCCAGCAGCTTAGGTCCTAGCGGGGTTGGCGGGGAGCTGTTTTTT
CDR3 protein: CASSLGPSGVGGELFF

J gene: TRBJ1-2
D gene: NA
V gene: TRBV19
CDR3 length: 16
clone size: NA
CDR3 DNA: TGTGCCAGTAGTATAGGGACCGGGACAACCAACTATGGCTACACCTTC
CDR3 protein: CASSIGTGTTNYGYTF

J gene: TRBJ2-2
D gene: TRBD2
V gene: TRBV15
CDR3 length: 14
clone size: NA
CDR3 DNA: TGTGCCACCAGCACGCCGGGAGGCGGCGGGGAGCTGTTTTTT
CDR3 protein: CATSTPGGGGELFF

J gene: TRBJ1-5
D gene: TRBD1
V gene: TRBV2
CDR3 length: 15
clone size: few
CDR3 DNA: TGTGCCAGCAGTTCAACCGGGACAGGGGATCAGCCCCAGCATTTT
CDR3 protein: CASSSTGTGDQPQHF

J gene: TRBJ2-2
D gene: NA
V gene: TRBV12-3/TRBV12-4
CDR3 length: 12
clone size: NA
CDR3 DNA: TGTGCCAGCAGTTGGGGGGCCGGGGAGCTGTTTTTT
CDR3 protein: CASSWGAGELFF

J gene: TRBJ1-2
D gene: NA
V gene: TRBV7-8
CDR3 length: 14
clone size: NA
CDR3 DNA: TGTGCCAGCAGCTTGACCAGCAGGGGCTATGGCTACACCTTC
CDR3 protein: CASSLTSRGYGYTF

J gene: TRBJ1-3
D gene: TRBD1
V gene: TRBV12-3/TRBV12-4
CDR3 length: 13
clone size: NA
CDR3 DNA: TGTGCCAGCAGTCGGGACAGAGGGAACACCATATATTTT
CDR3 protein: CASSRDRGNTIYF

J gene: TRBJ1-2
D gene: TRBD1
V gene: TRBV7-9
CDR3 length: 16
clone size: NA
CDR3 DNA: TGTGCCAGCAGCTTATATGTGGGACAGGGGGCGCGTGGCTACACCTTC
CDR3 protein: CASSLYVGQGARGYTF

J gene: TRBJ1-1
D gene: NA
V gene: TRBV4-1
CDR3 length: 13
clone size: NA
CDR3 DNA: TGCGCCAGCAGCCCCCTGCGGAACACTGAAGCTTTCTTT
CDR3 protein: CASSPLRNTEAFF

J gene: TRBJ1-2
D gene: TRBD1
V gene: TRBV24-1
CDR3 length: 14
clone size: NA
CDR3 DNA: TGTGCCACCAGTGATGCCACAGGGGCGAGTGGCTACACCTTC
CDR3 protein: CATSDATGASGYTF

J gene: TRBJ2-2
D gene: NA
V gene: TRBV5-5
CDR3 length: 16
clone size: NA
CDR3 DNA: TGTGCCAGCAGCTCTAAGGGAGGGGGAAACACCGGGGAGCTGTTTTTT
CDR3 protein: CASSSKGGGNTGELFF

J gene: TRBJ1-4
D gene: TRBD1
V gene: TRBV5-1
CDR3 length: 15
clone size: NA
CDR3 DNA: TGCGCCAGCCGGGACAGGGGTGCTCTTCGGGAAAAACTGTTTTTT
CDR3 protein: CASRDRGALREKLFF

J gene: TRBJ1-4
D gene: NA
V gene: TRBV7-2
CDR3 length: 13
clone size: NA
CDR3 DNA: TGTGCCAGCAGCTTAATGACAGTCGAAAAACTGTTTTTT
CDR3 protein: CASSLMTVEKLFF

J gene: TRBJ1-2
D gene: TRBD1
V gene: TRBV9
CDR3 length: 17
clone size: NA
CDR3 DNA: TGTGCCAGCAGCAACCTCCCAAGGGACAGCAGTAACTATGGCTACACCTTC
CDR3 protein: CASSNLPRDSSNYGYTF

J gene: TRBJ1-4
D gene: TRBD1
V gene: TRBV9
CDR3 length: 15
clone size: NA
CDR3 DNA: TGTGCCAGCAGCCCGCCGGGACAGACTAATGAAAAACTGTTTTTT
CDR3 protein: CASSPPGQTNEKLFF

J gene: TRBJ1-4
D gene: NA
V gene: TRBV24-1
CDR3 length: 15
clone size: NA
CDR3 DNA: TGTGCCACCAGTGATTCCGGGACTACGAATGAAAAACTGTTTTTT
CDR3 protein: CATSDSGTTNEKLFF

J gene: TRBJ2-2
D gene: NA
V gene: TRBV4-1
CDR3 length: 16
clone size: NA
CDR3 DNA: TGCGCCAGCAGCCAAGAGCAGGGGCGCGACACCGGGGAGCTGTTTTTT
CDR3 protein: CASSQEQGRDTGELFF

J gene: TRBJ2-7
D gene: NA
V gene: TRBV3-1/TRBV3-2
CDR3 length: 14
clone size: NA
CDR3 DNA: TGTGCCAGCAGCCAGGGGCGCCTCCCCTACGAGCAGTACTTC
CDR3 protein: CASSQGRLPYEQYF

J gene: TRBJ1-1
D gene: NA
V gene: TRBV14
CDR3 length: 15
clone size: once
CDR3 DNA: TGTGCCAGCAGCCAGTTTTATGGGCTTAACACTGAAGCTTTCTTT
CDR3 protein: CASSQFYGLNTEAFF

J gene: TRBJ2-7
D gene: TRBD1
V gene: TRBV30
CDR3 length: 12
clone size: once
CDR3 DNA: TGTGCCTGGCGGGACAGCTCCTACGAGCAGTACTTC
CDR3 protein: CAWRDSSYEQYF

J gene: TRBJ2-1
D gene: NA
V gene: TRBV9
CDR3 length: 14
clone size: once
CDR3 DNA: TGTGCCAGCAGCGTACAGGGGCTCTACAATGAGCAGTTCTTC
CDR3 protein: CASSVQGLYNEQFF

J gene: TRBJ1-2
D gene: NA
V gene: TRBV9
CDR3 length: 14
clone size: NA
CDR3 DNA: TGTGCCAGCAGCGTAGTAGGGGAGGACTATGGCTACACCTTC
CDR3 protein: CASSVVGEDYGYTF

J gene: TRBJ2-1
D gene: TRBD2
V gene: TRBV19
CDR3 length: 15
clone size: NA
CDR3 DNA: TGTGCCAGTAGGGGAGCGGGGGGGAGATCTAATGAGCAGTTCTTC
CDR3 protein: CASRGAGGRSNEQFF

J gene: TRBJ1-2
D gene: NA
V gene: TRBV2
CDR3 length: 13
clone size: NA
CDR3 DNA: TGTGCCAGCCGATGGAGGGTCAACTATGGCTACACCTTC
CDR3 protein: CASRWRVNYGYTF

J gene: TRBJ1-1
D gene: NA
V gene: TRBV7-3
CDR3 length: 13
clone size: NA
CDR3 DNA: TGTGCCAGCAGCTCCCCAGGTAGTGATGAAGCTTTCTTT
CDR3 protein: CASSSPGSDEAFF

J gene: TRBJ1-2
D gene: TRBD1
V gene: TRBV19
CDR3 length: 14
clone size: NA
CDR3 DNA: TGTGCCAGTAGTCCAGACGACAGGGGAAGTGGCTACACCTTC
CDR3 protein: CASSPDDRGSGYTF

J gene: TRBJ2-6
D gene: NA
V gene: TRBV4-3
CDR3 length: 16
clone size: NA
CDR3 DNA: TGCGCCAGCAGCCAAGATAGAGGGTCTGGGGCCAACGTCCTGACTTTC
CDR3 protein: CASSQDRGSGANVLTF

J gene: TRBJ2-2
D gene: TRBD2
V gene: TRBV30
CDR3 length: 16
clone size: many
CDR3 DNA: TGTGCCTGGAGTCCTTCTGGCGGGAGGAACACCGGGGAGCTGTTTTTT
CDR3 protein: CAWSPSGGRNTGELFF

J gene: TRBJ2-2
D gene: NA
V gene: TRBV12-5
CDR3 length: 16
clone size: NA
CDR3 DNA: TGTGCTAGTGGTTTGGTACTAGGGTCGGGGACCGGGGAGCTGTTTTTT
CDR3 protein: CASGLVLGSGTGELFF

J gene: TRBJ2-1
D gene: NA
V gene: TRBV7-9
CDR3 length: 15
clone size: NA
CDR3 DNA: TGTGCCAGCAGCCCCGGACAGACCACCTACAATGAGCAGTTCTTC
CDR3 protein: CASSPGQTTYNEQFF

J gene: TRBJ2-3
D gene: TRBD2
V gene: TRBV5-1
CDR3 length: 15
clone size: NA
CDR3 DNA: TGCGCCAGCAGCTTGGCGGGGGGAACGACAGATACGCAGTATTTT
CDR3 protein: CASSLAGGTTDTQYF

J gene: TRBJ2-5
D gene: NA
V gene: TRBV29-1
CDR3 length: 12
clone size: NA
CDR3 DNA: TGCAGCGTTGAGGGCCAGCAAGAGACCCAGTACTTC
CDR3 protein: CSVEGQQETQYF

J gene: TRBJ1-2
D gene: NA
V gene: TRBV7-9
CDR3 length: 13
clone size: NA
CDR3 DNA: TGTGCCAGCAGCCCGCGGACAGATGAGGGCTACACCTTC
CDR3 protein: CASSPRTDEGYTF

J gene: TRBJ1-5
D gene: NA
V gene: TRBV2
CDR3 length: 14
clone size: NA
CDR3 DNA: TGTGCCAGCAGTGTAAGCAGGGGAAGACAGCCCCAGCATTTT
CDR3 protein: CASSVSRGRQPQHF

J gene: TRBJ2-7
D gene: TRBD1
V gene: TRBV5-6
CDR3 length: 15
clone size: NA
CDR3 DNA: TGTGCCAGCATCCTATCCGGGACAGTGTTCTACGAGCAGTACTTC
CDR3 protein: CASILSGTVFYEQYF

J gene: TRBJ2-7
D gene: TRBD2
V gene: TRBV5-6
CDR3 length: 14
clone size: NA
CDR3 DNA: TGTGCCAGCACCAGCGGGGGTCTTACCTACGAGCAGTACTTC
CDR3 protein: CASTSGGLTYEQYF

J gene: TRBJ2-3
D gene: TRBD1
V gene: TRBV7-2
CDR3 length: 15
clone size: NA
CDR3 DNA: TGTGCCAGCAGCTACGGACAGGGGAGCGCAGATACGCAGTATTTT
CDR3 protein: CASSYGQGSADTQYF

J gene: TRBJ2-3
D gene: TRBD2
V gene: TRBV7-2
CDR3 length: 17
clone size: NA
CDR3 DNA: TGTGCCAGCAGCTCTCCTCGACTAGCGGGATACACAGATACGCAGTATTTT
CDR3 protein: CASSSPRLAGYTDTQYF

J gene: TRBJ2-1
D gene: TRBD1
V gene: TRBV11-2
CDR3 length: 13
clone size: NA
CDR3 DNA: TGTGCCAGCAGCGGGGACAGGCCAGCGGAGCAGTTCTTC
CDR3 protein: CASSGDRPAEQFF

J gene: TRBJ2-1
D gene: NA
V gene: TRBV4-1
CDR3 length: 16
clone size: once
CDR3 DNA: TGCGCCAGCAGCCAAGCGCAAAGGGGGGGATACAATGAGCAGTTCTTC
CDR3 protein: CASSQAQRGGYNEQFF

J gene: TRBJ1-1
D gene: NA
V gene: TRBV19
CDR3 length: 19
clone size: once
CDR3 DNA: TGTGCCAGTAGTATATCGAGTCCTAACTTGGACAGACCGAACACTGAAGCTTTCTTT
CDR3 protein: CASSISSPNLDRPNTEAFF

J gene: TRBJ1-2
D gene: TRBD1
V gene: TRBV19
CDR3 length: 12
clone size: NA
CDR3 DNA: TGTGCCAGTAGTATGGACAGGGGTGGCTACACCTTC
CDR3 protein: CASSMDRGGYTF

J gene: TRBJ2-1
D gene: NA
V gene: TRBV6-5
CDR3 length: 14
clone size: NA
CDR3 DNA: TGTGCCAGCAGTTACGCGGGGACAGACAATGAGCAGTTCTTC
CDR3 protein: CASSYAGTDNEQFF

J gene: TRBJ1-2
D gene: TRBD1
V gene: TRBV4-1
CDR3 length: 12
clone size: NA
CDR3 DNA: TGCGCCAGCAGCCCTGACAGGGTAGGCTACACCTTC
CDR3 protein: CASSPDRVGYTF